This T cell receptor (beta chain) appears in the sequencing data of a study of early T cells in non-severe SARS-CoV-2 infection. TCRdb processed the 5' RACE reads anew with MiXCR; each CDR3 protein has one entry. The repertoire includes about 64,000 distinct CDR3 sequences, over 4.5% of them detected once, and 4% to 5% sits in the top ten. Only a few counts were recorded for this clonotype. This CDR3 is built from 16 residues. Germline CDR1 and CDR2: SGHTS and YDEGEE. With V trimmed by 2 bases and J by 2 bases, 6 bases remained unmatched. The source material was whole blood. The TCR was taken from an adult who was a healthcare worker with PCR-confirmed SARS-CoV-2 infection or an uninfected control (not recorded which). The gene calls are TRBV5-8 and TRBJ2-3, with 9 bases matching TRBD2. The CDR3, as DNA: TGTGCCAGCAGCTTTGATGGCGGGAGGGCCACAGATACGCAGTATTTT. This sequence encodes CASSFDGGRATDTQYF. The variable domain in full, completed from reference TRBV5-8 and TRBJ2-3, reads EAGVTQSPTHLIKTRGQQATLRCSPISGHTSVYWYQQALGLGLQFLLWYDEGEERNRGNFPPRFSGRQFPNYSSELNVNALELEDSALYLCASSFDGGRATDTQYFGPGTRLTVL.